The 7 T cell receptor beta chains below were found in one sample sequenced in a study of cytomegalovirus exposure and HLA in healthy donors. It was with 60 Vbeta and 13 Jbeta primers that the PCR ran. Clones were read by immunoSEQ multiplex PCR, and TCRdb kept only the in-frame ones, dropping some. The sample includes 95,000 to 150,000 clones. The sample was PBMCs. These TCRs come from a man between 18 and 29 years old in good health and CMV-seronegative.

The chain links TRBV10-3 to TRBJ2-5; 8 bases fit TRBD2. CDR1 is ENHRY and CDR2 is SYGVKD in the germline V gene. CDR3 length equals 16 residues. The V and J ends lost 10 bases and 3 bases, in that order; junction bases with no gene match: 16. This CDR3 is CATSAVASGGKETQYF. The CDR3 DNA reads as TGTGCCACAAGTGCGGTAGCGAGCGGGGGTAAAGAGACCCAGTACTTC.

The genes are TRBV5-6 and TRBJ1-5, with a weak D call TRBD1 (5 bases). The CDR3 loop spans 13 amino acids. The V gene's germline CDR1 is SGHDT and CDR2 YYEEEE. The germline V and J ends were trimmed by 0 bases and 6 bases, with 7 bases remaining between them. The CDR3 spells CASSLGQGQPQHF. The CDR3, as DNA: TGTGCCAGCAGCTTGGGGCAGGGTCAGCCCCAGCATTTT.

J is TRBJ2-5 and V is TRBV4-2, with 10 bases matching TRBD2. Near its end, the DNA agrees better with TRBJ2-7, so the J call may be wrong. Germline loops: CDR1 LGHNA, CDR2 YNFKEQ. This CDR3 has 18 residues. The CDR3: CASSFRAESGGAPYEQYF. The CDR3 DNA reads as TGTGCCAGCAGCTTCCGAGCAGAGAGCGGGGGGGCACCCTACGAGCAGTACTTC.

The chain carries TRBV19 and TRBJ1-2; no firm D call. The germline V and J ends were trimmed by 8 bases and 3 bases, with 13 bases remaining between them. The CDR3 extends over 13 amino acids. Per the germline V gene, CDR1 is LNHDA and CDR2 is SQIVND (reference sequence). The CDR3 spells CASHPQNHYGYTF. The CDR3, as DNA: TGTGCCAGTCATCCCCAAAATCACTATGGCTACACCTTC. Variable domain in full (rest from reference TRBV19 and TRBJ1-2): DGGITQSPKYLFRKEGQNVTLSCEQNLNHDAMYWYRQDPGQGLRLIYYSQIVNDFQKGDIAEGYSVSREKKESFPLTVTSAQKNPTAFYLCASHPQNHYGYTFGSGTRLTVV.

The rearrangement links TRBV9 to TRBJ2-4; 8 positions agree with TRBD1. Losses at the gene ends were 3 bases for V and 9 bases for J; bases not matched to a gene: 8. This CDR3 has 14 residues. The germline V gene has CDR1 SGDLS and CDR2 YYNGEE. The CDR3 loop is CASSAGTGPGIQYF. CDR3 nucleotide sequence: TGTGCCAGCAGCGCGGGGACAGGTCCAGGCATTCAGTACTTC.

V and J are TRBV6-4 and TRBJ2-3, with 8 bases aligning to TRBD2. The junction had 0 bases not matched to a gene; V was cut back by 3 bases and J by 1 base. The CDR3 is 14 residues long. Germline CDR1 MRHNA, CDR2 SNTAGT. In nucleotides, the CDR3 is TGTGCCAGCAGTGAGCGGGGGGGCACAGATACGCAGTATTTT. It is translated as CASSERGGTDTQYF.

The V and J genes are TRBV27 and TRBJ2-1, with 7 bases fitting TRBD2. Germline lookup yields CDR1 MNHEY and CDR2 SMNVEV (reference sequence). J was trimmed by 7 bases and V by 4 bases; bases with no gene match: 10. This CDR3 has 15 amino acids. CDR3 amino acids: CASSSLARGLNEQFF. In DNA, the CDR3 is TGTGCCAGCAGTTCACTAGCGAGGGGTTTAAATGAGCAGTTCTTC.